Listed below are T cell receptor beta chains from one sample, sequenced in a study of blood T cell repertoires in COVID-19. Clones were read by immunoSEQ multiplex PCR, and TCRdb kept only the in-frame ones, dropping some. Here the sample spans 160,000 or so clones, approximately 87% being singletons. What was sequenced was peripheral blood. These receptor sequences come from a woman aged 70-85 years with acute or convalescent COVID-19. CDR3s include the opening cysteine and the closing phenylalanine or tryptophan. A D gene is named only where the DNA matches it firmly. Only part of the rows carry a size: once, few, many, or a class if the clone is expanded.

D gene: NA; J gene: TRBJ1-6; V gene: TRBV9; clone size: NA; CDR3 protein: CASSSLGPLHF; CDR3 DNA: TGTGCCAGCAGTTCCCTCGGGCCCCTCCACTTT
D gene: TRBD2; J gene: TRBJ2-1; V gene: TRBV9; clone size: NA; CDR3 protein: CASSVTSGSRNEQFF; CDR3 DNA: TGTGCCAGCAGCGTTACTAGCGGGAGTCGGAATGAGCAGTTCTTC
D gene: NA; J gene: TRBJ1-5; V gene: TRBV6-5; clone size: NA; CDR3 protein: CASSYSGGDQPQHF; CDR3 DNA: TGTGCCAGCAGTTACTCTGGGGGGGATCAGCCCCAGCATTTT
D gene: NA; J gene: TRBJ1-4; V gene: TRBV18; clone size: NA; CDR3 protein: CASSPTGDNEKLFF; CDR3 DNA: TGTGCCAGCTCACCGACAGGCGATAATGAAAAACTGTTTTTT
D gene: NA; J gene: TRBJ2-7; V gene: TRBV7-2; clone size: NA; CDR3 protein: CASSLGVGSEQYF; CDR3 DNA: TGTGCCAGCAGCTTGGGTGTCGGGAGCGAGCAGTACTTC
D gene: NA; J gene: TRBJ1-2; V gene: TRBV5-1; clone size: NA; CDR3 protein: CASSFPGDYGYTF; CDR3 DNA: TGCGCCAGCAGCTTTCCCGGGGACTATGGCTACACCTTC
D gene: TRBD1; J gene: TRBJ1-2; V gene: TRBV18; clone size: NA; CDR3 protein: CASSPPHRGGGYTF; CDR3 DNA: TGTGCCAGCTCACCACCGCACAGGGGAGGTGGCTACACCTTC
D gene: TRBD2; J gene: TRBJ2-3; V gene: TRBV5-8; clone size: NA; CDR3 protein: CASSDRLAGDPDTQYF; CDR3 DNA: TGTGCCAGCAGCGACCGACTAGCGGGAGACCCGGATACGCAGTATTTT
D gene: TRBD2; J gene: TRBJ2-7; V gene: TRBV10-3; clone size: once; CDR3 protein: CATTPDSGRAREQYF; CDR3 DNA: TGTGCCACTACACCGGATAGCGGGAGGGCCCGAGAGCAGTACTTC
D gene: TRBD1; J gene: TRBJ1-2; V gene: TRBV5-1; clone size: NA; CDR3 protein: CASSPGTANYGYTF; CDR3 DNA: TGCGCCAGCAGCCCAGGGACAGCTAACTATGGCTACACCTTC
D gene: NA; J gene: TRBJ2-1; V gene: TRBV11-2; clone size: NA; CDR3 protein: CASSVGLNNEQFF; CDR3 DNA: TGTGCCAGCAGCGTGGGGCTCAACAATGAGCAGTTCTTC
D gene: TRBD1; J gene: TRBJ2-1; V gene: TRBV7-9; clone size: NA; CDR3 protein: CASSLGDRGQDEQFF; CDR3 DNA: TGTGCCAGCAGCTTAGGGGACAGGGGGCAAGATGAGCAGTTCTTC
D gene: NA; J gene: TRBJ1-1; V gene: TRBV18; clone size: NA; CDR3 protein: CASSSTTTLGGYTEAFF; CDR3 DNA: TGTGCCAGCTCATCAACGACGACACTGGGAGGCTACACTGAAGCTTTCTTT
D gene: NA; J gene: TRBJ1-4; V gene: TRBV5-1; clone size: NA; CDR3 protein: CASSLGGSTNEKLFF; CDR3 DNA: TGCGCCAGCAGCTTGGGCGGATCAACTAATGAAAAACTGTTTTTT
D gene: TRBD1; J gene: TRBJ1-5; V gene: TRBV19; clone size: NA; CDR3 protein: CASGRGQDSNQPQHF; CDR3 DNA: TGTGCCAGTGGTCGGGGACAGGATAGCAATCAGCCCCAGCATTTT
D gene: TRBD1; J gene: TRBJ2-3; V gene: TRBV4-3; clone size: NA; CDR3 protein: CASSPGQASTDTQYF; CDR3 DNA: TGCGCCAGCAGCCCGGGACAGGCCAGCACAGATACGCAGTATTTT
D gene: TRBD1; J gene: TRBJ1-5; V gene: TRBV7-8; clone size: NA; CDR3 protein: CASSPGTVGSYSNQPQHF; CDR3 DNA: TGTGCCAGCAGCCCGGGGACAGTAGGATCTTATAGCAATCAGCCCCAGCATTTT
D gene: NA; J gene: TRBJ1-2; V gene: TRBV2; clone size: NA; CDR3 protein: CASSLKAGPTSPYTF; CDR3 DNA: TGTGCCAGCAGTTTAAAAGCGGGTCCCACCTCCCCCTACACCTTC
D gene: NA; J gene: TRBJ2-7; V gene: TRBV10-2; clone size: NA; CDR3 protein: CASSESMRGEQYF; CDR3 DNA: TGCGCCAGCAGTGAGTCGATGAGGGGGGAGCAGTACTTC
D gene: NA; J gene: TRBJ1-5; V gene: TRBV28; clone size: NA; CDR3 protein: CASSLGSSNQPQHF; CDR3 DNA: TGTGCCAGCAGTTTAGGCAGTAGCAATCAGCCCCAGCATTTT
D gene: NA; J gene: TRBJ2-7; V gene: TRBV3-1/TRBV3-2; clone size: NA; CDR3 protein: CASSLRLYEQYF; CDR3 DNA: TGTGCCAGCAGCCTCCGGTTGTACGAGCAGTACTTC
D gene: TRBD2; J gene: TRBJ2-3; V gene: TRBV4-1; clone size: NA; CDR3 protein: CASTRAGGSSTDTQYF; CDR3 DNA: TGCGCCAGCACCCGAGCGGGGGGTTCTAGCACAGATACGCAGTATTTT
D gene: TRBD2; J gene: TRBJ2-3; V gene: TRBV29-1; clone size: NA; CDR3 protein: CSVENSGRWLDTQYF; CDR3 DNA: TGCAGCGTTGAAAATAGCGGGAGATGGTTAGATACGCAGTATTTT
D gene: NA; J gene: TRBJ2-5; V gene: TRBV29-1; clone size: NA; CDR3 protein: CSGAGTQETQYF; CDR3 DNA: TGCAGTGGGGCGGGGACCCAAGAGACCCAGTACTTC
D gene: TRBD2; J gene: TRBJ2-3; V gene: TRBV9; clone size: NA; CDR3 protein: CASSAWTSGGIYTQYF; CDR3 DNA: TGTGCCAGCAGCGCCTGGACTAGCGGGGGCATATATACGCAGTATTTT
D gene: TRBD1; J gene: TRBJ2-2; V gene: TRBV9; clone size: few; CDR3 protein: CASSPDRVATGELFF; CDR3 DNA: TGTGCCAGCAGCCCGGACAGGGTTGCCACCGGGGAGCTGTTTTTT
D gene: TRBD1; J gene: TRBJ2-2; V gene: TRBV30; clone size: NA; CDR3 protein: CAWSRLPTGWTGELFF; CDR3 DNA: TGTGCCTGGTCCCGGCTTCCGACAGGGTGGACCGGGGAGCTGTTTTTT